This T cell receptor (beta chain) was found in a study of cytomegalovirus exposure and HLA in healthy donors. Study in general: Genotyping showed 75% to 90% of 398 donors falling in the Caucasian-associated ancestry cluster.

About this clone: Its specificity is unknown.

The PCR had 60 Vbeta and 13 Jbeta primers. Repertoires were generated with immunoSEQ multiplex PCR, while TCRdb's copy carries only in-frame clones and drops some. The repertoire table contains 150,000 to 200,000 clones. Trimming removed 6 bases from V and 3 bases from J, with 16 bases in between. This CDR3 contains 14 residues. The V gene's germline CDR1 is SGHRS and CDR2 YFSETQ. The study's findings and limits: A few V segments could not be told apart, such as TRBV6-2 and TRBV6-3, and were left out.

This TCR was sampled from a man aged 30 to 45 in good health and CMV-seronegative. Sequencing was performed on PBMCs. This rearrangement joins TRBV5-1 to TRBJ2-7, with TRBD1 as a possible D gene (6 bases). The CDR3 protein is CASKRSRTDYEQYF. CDR3 coding DNA: TGCGCCAGCAAGAGGAGTCGGACAGACTACGAGCAGTACTTC.